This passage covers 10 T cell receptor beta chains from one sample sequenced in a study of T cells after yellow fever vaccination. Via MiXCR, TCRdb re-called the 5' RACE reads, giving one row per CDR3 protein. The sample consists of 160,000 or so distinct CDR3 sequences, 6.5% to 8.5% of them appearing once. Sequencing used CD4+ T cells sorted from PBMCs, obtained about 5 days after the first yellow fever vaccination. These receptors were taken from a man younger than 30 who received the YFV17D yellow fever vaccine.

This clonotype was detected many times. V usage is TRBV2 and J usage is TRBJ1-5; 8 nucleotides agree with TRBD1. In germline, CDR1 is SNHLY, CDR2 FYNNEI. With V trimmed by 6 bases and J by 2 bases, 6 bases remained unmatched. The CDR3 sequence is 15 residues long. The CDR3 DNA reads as TGTGCCAGCAGATGGGACAGGTGGGGCAATCAGCCCCAGCATTTT. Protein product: CASRWDRWGNQPQHF.

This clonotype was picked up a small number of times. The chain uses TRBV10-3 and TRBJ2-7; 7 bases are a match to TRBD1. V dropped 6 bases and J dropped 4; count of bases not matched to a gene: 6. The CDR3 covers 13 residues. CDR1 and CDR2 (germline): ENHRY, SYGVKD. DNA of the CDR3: TGTGCCATCAGCGGGACAGTAGATTACGAGCAGTACGTC. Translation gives CAISGTVDYEQYV.

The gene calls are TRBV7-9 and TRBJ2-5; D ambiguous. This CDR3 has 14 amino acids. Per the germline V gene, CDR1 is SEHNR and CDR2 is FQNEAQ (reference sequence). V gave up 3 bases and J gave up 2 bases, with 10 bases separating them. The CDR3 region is CASSFSSGQETQYF. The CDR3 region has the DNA TGTGCCAGCAGCTTTTCTTCCGGGCAAGAGACCCAGTACTTC.

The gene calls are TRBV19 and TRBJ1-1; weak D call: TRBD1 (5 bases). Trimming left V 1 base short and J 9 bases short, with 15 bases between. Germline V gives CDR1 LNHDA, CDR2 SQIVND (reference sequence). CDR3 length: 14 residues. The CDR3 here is CASSIGLDTAKAFF. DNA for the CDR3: TGTGCCAGTAGTATAGGCTTGGACACGGCGAAAGCTTTCTTT.

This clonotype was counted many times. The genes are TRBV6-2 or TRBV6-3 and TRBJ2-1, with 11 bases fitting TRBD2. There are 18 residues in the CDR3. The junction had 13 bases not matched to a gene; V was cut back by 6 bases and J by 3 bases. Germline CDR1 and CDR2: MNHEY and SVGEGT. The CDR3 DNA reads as TGTGCCAGCAGCAGGGAGACTAGCGGGGACCTATTCTACAATGAGCAGTTCTTC. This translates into CASSRETSGDLFYNEQFF.

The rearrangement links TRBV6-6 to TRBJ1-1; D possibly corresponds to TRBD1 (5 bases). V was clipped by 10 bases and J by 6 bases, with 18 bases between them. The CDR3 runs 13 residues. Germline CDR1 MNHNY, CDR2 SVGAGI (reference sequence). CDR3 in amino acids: CAIAPSGFAEAFF. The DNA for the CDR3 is TGTGCCATAGCGCCCTCAGGGTTTGCTGAAGCTTTCTTT.

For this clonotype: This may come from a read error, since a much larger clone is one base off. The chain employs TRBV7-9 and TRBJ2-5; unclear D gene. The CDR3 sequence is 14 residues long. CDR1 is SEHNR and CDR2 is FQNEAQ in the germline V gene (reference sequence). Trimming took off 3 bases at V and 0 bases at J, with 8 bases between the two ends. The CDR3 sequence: CASSFPRNQETQYF. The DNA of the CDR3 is TGTGCCAGCAGCTTTCCGCGGAACCAAGAGACCCAGTACTTC.

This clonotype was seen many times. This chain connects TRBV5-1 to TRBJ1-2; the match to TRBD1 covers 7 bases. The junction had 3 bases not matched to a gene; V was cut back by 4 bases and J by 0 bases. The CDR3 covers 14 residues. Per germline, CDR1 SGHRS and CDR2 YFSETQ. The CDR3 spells CASSSGTANYGYTF. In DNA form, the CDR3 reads TGCGCCAGCAGCAGCGGGACAGCTAACTATGGCTACACCTTC. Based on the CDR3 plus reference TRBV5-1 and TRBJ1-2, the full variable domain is KAGVTQTPRYLIKTRGQQVTLSCSPISGHRSVSWYQQTPGQGLQFLFEYFSETQRNKGNFPGRFSGRQFSNSRSEMNVSTLELGDSALYLCASSSGTANYGYTFGSGTRLTVV.

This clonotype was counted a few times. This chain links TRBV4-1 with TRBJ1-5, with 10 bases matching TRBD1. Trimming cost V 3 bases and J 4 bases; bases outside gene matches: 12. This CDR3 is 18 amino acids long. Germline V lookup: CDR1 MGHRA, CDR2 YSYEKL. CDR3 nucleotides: TGCGCCAGCAGCCAGAGATTATCGGGACAGGGGTATAATCAGCCCCAGCATTTT. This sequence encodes CASSQRLSGQGYNQPQHF.

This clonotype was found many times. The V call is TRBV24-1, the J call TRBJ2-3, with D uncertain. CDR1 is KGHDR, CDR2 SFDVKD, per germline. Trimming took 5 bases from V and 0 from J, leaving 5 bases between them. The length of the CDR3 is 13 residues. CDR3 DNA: TGTGCCACCAGTGGAGACAGCACAGATACGCAGTATTTT. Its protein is CATSGDSTDTQYF.